This TCR beta chain originates from a study of blood T cell repertoires in COVID-19. In the study overall: The United States, Italy and Spain supplied acute and convalescent COVID-19 samples. In each case, the material was cDNA or gDNA derived from T cells, B-cell-depleted T cells, or PBMCs.

Germline assignment: CDR1 SGHNT and CDR2 YYREEE (reference sequence). The CDR3 consists of 15 residues. With 3 bases removed from V and 6 bases from J, the gap between germline ends came to 18 bases. Enrollment of patients from Seattle took place during active infection, with longitudinal follow-up. In the original workflow: The assay estimated nucleated cells by amplifying reference gene primers. Here immunoSEQ multiplex PCR was the method, and the copy in TCRdb shows in-frame clones only, minus some. The D gene and trimming were derived from the DNA, and the V and J assignments and clone size from that table. The sample lists roughly 200,000 clones, 70% to 90% seen once, with about 18% in the top ten.

This clonotype originated in a person aged 70 to 85 with COVID-19, enrolled during active disease. Sequenced sample: peripheral blood. The chain joins TRBV5-4 to TRBJ1-2; no clear D gene. The CDR3 DNA sequence: TGTGCCAGCAGCTCTCTTCCCACGACTGGCGATGGCTACACCTTC. This sequence encodes CASSSLPTTGDGYTF.